This T cell receptor beta chain was identified in a study of blood T cells in healthy people across ages. Sample-barcoded 5' priming and a J-beta primer mix drove a second PCR of 7 to 11 cycles. TCRdb recomputed calls from the 5' RACE reads with MiXCR, one row per CDR3 protein. The sample lists 700,000 to 850,000 distinct CDR3 sequences, about 55% occurring once. The V and J ends lost 3 bases and 0 bases respectively, with 9 bases between them. The CDR3 totals 14 residues. CDR1 SGHTA and CDR2 FQGNSA come from the germline V gene. The J gene is TRBJ2-7, the V gene TRBV7-2; tentative D call: TRBD1 (6 bases). The source is a man older than 75 in good health. The sequenced sample consisted of blood. The CDR3 sequence is CASSFTRGSYEQYF. In DNA, the CDR3 is TGTGCCAGCAGCTTCACCAGGGGCTCCTACGAGCAGTACTTC.